Below, 25 T cell receptor beta chains from the same sample are listed, as sequenced in a study of glioma-infiltrating T cells after dendritic cell vaccination. Time point meaning: after dendritic cell vaccination, including at tumor progression/relapse. Sequenced by immunoSEQ multiplex PCR; TCRdb stores in-frame clones only, minus some. The sample gives approximately 50,000 clones, about 88% of which show up once; about 5% is in the top ten. Sequenced here: blood, sampled after dendritic cell vaccination. The origin of the receptors is a human donor with glioblastoma.

The chain carries TRBV9 and TRBJ1-2; the D is unclear. CDR3 length equals 12 residues. V lost 3 bases and J lost 7, with 10 bases in between. CDR1 is SGDLS, CDR2 YYNGEE, per germline. The CDR3 spells CASSEATGGYTF. CDR3 nucleotides: TGTGCCAGCAGCGAGGCGACGGGTGGCTACACCTTC.

The chain joins TRBV27 to TRBJ2-2, with D perhaps TRBD2 (5 bases). V lost 0 bases to trimming and J lost 2 bases, with 7 bases between them. CDR1 MNHEY and CDR2 SMNVEV come from the germline V gene (reference sequence). The CDR3 covers 15 residues. CDR3 in DNA: TGTGCCAGCAGTTTATCGACTATCAACACCGGGGAGCTGTTTTTT. Its protein is CASSLSTINTGELFF.

This sequence joins TRBV7-3 and TRBJ2-5, with 7 bases fitting TRBD1. The ends lost 5 bases at V and 5 bases at J; junction bases unmatched: 5. This CDR3 spans 13 amino acids. Germline V gives CDR1 SGHTA, CDR2 FQGTGA. The chain's CDR3 is CASSQDRRETQYF. The CDR3 bases are TGTGCCAGCAGCCAGGACAGGAGGGAGACCCAGTACTTC.

The chain recombines TRBV5-1 with TRBJ1-2; D is undetermined. The CDR3 has 12 residues. Germline assignment: CDR1 SGHRS and CDR2 YFSETQ. V gave up 0 bases and J gave up 5 bases, with 5 bases separating them. The CDR3 region has the DNA TGCGCCAGCAGCTTGGACATATATGGCTACACCTTC. This encodes CASSLDIYGYTF.

A remark on this clone: Other DNA sequences in this sample translate to the same CDR3. The J gene is TRBJ1-1, the V gene TRBV7-3, with D unresolved. The germline gives CDR1 SGHTA, CDR2 FQGTGA. Trimming took 0 bases from V and 2 from J, leaving 4 bases between them. The CDR3 has 13 amino acids. CDR3 protein: CASSLTSNTEAFF. The CDR3 DNA is TGTGCCAGCAGCTTAACCAGTAACACTGAAGCTTTCTTT.

The V gene is TRBV10-3, the J gene TRBJ2-1; 9 bases match TRBD2. CDR1 is ENHRY, CDR2 SYGVKD, per germline. This CDR3 is 15 amino acids long. V was clipped by 6 bases and J by 8 bases; unmatched bases: 11. The CDR3 region is CAIRTSGSVEDEQFF. CDR3 DNA sequence: TGTGCCATCAGGACTAGCGGAAGCGTCGAGGATGAGCAGTTCTTC.

This rearrangement joins TRBV10-3 to TRBJ2-7, with 8 bases lining up with TRBD2. The trim removed 7 bases at V and 5 bases at J, leaving 7 bases unmatched. The CDR3 sequence is 13 residues long. Per the germline V gene, CDR1 is ENHRY and CDR2 is SYGVKD. CDR3 region: CAINQREIDEQYF. Here the CDR3 DNA reads TGTGCCATCAACCAGCGGGAGATCGACGAGCAGTACTTC.

The chain combines TRBV28 with TRBJ2-7, with 11 bases aligning to TRBD2. The CDR3 has 14 residues. V shed 8 bases and J 7 bases; nucleotides not matched to a gene: 10. In germline, CDR1 is MDHEN, CDR2 SYDVKM. The CDR3 loop is CASRIAGGPGEQYF. The CDR3 coding sequence is TGTGCCAGCCGGATAGCGGGAGGGCCGGGGGAGCAGTACTTC.

This clone came up a few times. The V call is TRBV30, the J call TRBJ1-2, with D tentatively TRBD1 (5 bases). Germline V gene sequence: CDR1 GTSNPN, CDR2 SVGIG (reference sequence). The CDR3 totals 12 residues. Between the trimmed V and J ends, which lost 2 bases and 5 bases, there was a span of 9 bases. The CDR3 DNA is TGTGCCTGGAGTCCACAGGAGTATGGCTACACCTTC. This translates into CAWSPQEYGYTF.

The gene calls are TRBV29-1 and TRBJ1-5, with D tentatively TRBD1 (6 bases). V lost 4 bases and J 0 bases, leaving 10 bases between the germline ends. Germline V gives CDR1 SQVTM, CDR2 ANQGSEA. The CDR3 length is 14 residues. The CDR3: CSVAADSSNQPQHF. CDR3 bases: TGCAGCGTTGCTGCGGACAGTAGCAATCAGCCCCAGCATTTT. Using reference TRBV29-1 and TRBJ1-5 for the parts outside the CDR3, the full variable domain is SAVISQKPSRDICQRGTSLTIQCQVDSQVTMMFWYRQQPGQSLTLIATANQGSEATYESGFVIDKFPISRPNLTFSTLTVSNMSPEDSSIYLCSVAADSSNQPQHFGDGTRLSIL.

This chain joins TRBV4-2 and TRBJ2-1; tentatively, D is TRBD2 (5 bases). Germline V gives CDR1 LGHNA, CDR2 YNFKEQ. This CDR3 contains 16 residues. Trimming stripped 4 bases from V and 1 base from J, with 14 bases between. The CDR3 sequence is CASSLRGDYSYNEQFF. Here the CDR3 DNA reads TGTGCCAGCAGCCTAAGAGGTGACTATTCCTACAATGAGCAGTTCTTC.

The rearrangement links TRBV5-1 to TRBJ2-2, with 9 bases lining up with TRBD2. The trim removed 6 bases at V and 7 bases at J, leaving 13 bases unmatched. This CDR3 comprises 16 residues. Germline V gene sequence: CDR1 SGHRS, CDR2 YFSETQ. In DNA, the CDR3 is TGCGCCAGCAAACTTGGAGGCCAGCGGGAGGTCGGGGAGCTGTTTTTT. Encoded protein: CASKLGGQREVGELFF. The variable domain in full, completed from reference TRBV5-1 and TRBJ2-2, reads KAGVTQTPRYLIKTRGQQVTLSCSPISGHRSVSWYQQTPGQGLQFLFEYFSETQRNKGNFPGRFSGRQFSNSRSEMNVSTLELGDSALYLCASKLGGQREVGELFFGEGSRLTVL.

The rearrangement joins TRBV30 to TRBJ2-1; TRBD1 is a possible D gene (6 bases). CDR1 is GTSNPN and CDR2 is SVGIG in the germline V gene (reference sequence). V was clipped by 2 bases and J by 0 bases, with 14 bases between them. This CDR3 has 16 amino acids. CDR3 DNA: TGTGCCTGGAGTCCCGGGGACACGAGCTCCTACAATGAGCAGTTCTTC. This codes for CAWSPGDTSSYNEQFF. Using reference TRBV30 and TRBJ2-1 for the parts outside the CDR3, the full variable domain is SQTIHQWPATLVQPVGSPLSLECTVEGTSNPNLYWYRQAAGRGLQLLFYSVGIGQISSEVPQNLSASRPQDRQFILSSKKLLLSDSGFYLCAWSPGDTSSYNEQFFGPGTRLTVL.

This clone was found once. The V gene is TRBV5-5, the J gene TRBJ2-1; no reliable D call. The germline V gene encodes CDR1 SGHKS and CDR2 YYEKEE (reference sequence). The length of the CDR3 is 14 residues. V dropped 1 base and J dropped 7 bases, with 12 bases sitting between them. DNA for the CDR3: TGTGCCAGCAGCTTGCTCCTAGTTAGGAATGAGCAGTTCTTC. This codes for CASSLLLVRNEQFF.

This clone was recorded once. The rearrangement links TRBV28 to TRBJ1-2, with TRBD1 matching over 9 bases. J lost 5 bases, V lost 4 bases, and 11 bases had no gene match. CDR3 length: 16 amino acids. Germline loops: CDR1 MDHEN, CDR2 SYDVKM. The CDR3 DNA follows: TGTGCCAGCAGTTCGTCCGGGACAGGGACCCGGTATGGCTACACCTTC. Encoded protein: CASSSSGTGTRYGYTF.

This sequence joins TRBV6-6 and TRBJ1-1; 7 bases are a match to TRBD1. CDR1 and CDR2 from the germline V gene are MNHNY and SVGAGI (reference sequence). V lost 5 bases to trimming and J lost 5 bases; unmatched junction nucleotides: 5. This CDR3 has 13 residues. Here the CDR3 DNA reads TGTGCCAGCAGTCCATCAGGGGGAACTGAAGCTTTCTTT. The encoded protein is CASSPSGGTEAFF.

The rearrangement uses TRBV30 and TRBJ1-3, with a possible D match to TRBD1 (5 bases). In germline, CDR1 is GTSNPN, CDR2 SVGIG (reference sequence). Trimming cost V 1 base and J 7 bases, with 17 bases left between them. This CDR3 comprises 15 residues. The CDR3 coding sequence is TGTGCCTGGAGTGAAGCCCTCTACAAGGGGAACACCATATATTTT. Encoded protein: CAWSEALYKGNTIYF. The variable domain in full, with the rest retrieved from reference TRBV30 and TRBJ1-3, is SQTIHQWPATLVQPVGSPLSLECTVEGTSNPNLYWYRQAAGRGLQLLFYSVGIGQISSEVPQNLSASRPQDRQFILSSKKLLLSDSGFYLCAWSEALYKGNTIYFGEGSWLTVV.

The genes are TRBV6-5 and TRBJ1-6, with 7 bases matching TRBD1. Looked up from germline, CDR1 is MNHEY and CDR2 is SVGAGI. V shed 6 bases, J shed 10 bases, and the junction held 9 bases outside the gene matches. The CDR3 extends over 14 amino acids. CDR3 coding DNA: TGTGCCAGCAGCAGGGGGTCGGAAGGATCACCCCTCCACTTT. The encoded protein is CASSRGSEGSPLHF.

This chain connects TRBV4-1 to TRBJ2-2; TRBD1 matches 7 bases. Germline V gives CDR1 MGHRA, CDR2 YSYEKL. V dropped 3 bases and J dropped 1; count of bases not matched to a gene: 8. This CDR3 is built from 17 residues. CDR3 sequence (DNA): TGCGCCAGCAGCCACCCAGATAGGGGGCGGAACACCGGGGAGCTGTTTTTT. Translated, it gives CASSHPDRGRNTGELFF.

The chain is built from TRBV2 and TRBJ1-4; 7 bases agree with TRBD1. Germline V gene data show CDR1 as SNHLY and CDR2 as FYNNEI. Trimming at V came to 6 bases and at J to 8 bases, leaving 12 bases not matched to a gene. The CDR3 is made up of 15 amino acids. The CDR3 sequence: CASSLNRGGGEKLFF. CDR3 bases: TGTGCCAGCAGCTTAAACAGGGGCGGAGGAGAAAAACTGTTTTTT.

V gene TRBV30 combines with J gene TRBJ2-7; the D is unclear. CDR1 is GTSNPN and CDR2 is SVGIG in the germline V gene (reference sequence). This CDR3 is built from 14 residues. V was clipped by 1 base and J by 2 bases, with 12 bases between them. The CDR3 DNA reads as TGTGCCTGGAGTGGAGGCGGCACTACCTACGAGCAGTACTTC. Residues: CAWSGGGTTYEQYF.

The gene calls are TRBV18 and TRBJ2-3, with D perhaps TRBD1 (5 bases). Germline assignment: CDR1 KGHSH and CDR2 LQKENI. V shed 3 bases and J shed 7 bases, with 14 bases lying between them. The CDR3 has 14 amino acids. CDR3 nucleotides: TGTGCCAGCTCACCGGATACAGGAAGGTATACGCAGTATTTT. Its protein is CASSPDTGRYTQYF.

The V gene is TRBV27, the J gene TRBJ2-2, with TRBD2 matching over 11 bases. CDR1 and CDR2 from the germline V gene are MNHEY and SMNVEV (reference sequence). CDR3 size: 18 residues. V lost 0 bases and J lost 5; bases outside the gene matches: 8. This CDR3 reads CASSLSVILAGVTGELFF. For the CDR3, the DNA is TGTGCCAGCAGTTTATCTGTCATACTAGCGGGAGTTACCGGGGAGCTGTTTTTT.

The V gene is TRBV30, the J gene TRBJ2-7, with 8 positions matching TRBD2. CDR1 and CDR2 from the germline V gene are GTSNPN and SVGIG (reference sequence). After removal of 2 bases from V and 7 bases from J, the junction contained 7 bases not matched to a gene. This CDR3 is 13 amino acids long. The CDR3: CAWSFGGGGEQYF. CDR3 bases: TGTGCCTGGAGTTTCGGGGGGGGAGGTGAGCAGTACTTC.

In its sample, this clone was seen once. The rearrangement joins TRBV9 to TRBJ2-7; 10 bases fit TRBD2. The trim removed 0 bases at V and 6 bases at J, leaving 6 bases unmatched. The CDR3 is 15 residues long. Germline V gene sequence: CDR1 SGDLS, CDR2 YYNGEE. This CDR3 is CASSVGVSGRSEQYF. The CDR3 region has the DNA TGTGCCAGCAGCGTAGGCGTTAGCGGGAGGTCCGAGCAGTACTTC.